This is a list of T cell receptor beta chains from one sample in a study of vaccination and CD4 T cells after COVID-19. TCRdb called the PCR reads again in MiXCR, with one record for every CDR3 protein. The table has tens of thousands of distinct CDR3 sequences, about 68% seen once. No antigen has been identified for these receptors. The source material was CD4+ T cells from blood, cultured in vitro. These receptors all come from a human donor who had recovered from COVID-19. The CDR3 runs from the conserved cysteine through the conserved F or W. Fields, in order: V gene, clone size, D gene, J gene, CDR3 protein, CDR3 DNA. A D gene is named only where the DNA matches it firmly. Clone size, where shown, is once, few, many, or a class for clones that have expanded.

V gene: TRBV6-1; clone size: .; D gene: TRBD2; J gene: TRBJ2-1; CDR3 protein: CASSVGLAAYNEQFF; CDR3 DNA: TGTGCCAGCAGTGTGGGACTAGCGGCCTACAATGAGCAGTTCTTC
V gene: TRBV12-3/TRBV12-4; clone size: .; D gene: .; J gene: TRBJ1-4; CDR3 protein: CASSLTLTLRGEKLFF; CDR3 DNA: TGTGCCAGCAGTTTAACCCTGACTCTCAGAGGTGAAAAACTGTTTTTT
V gene: TRBV27; clone size: .; D gene: .; J gene: TRBJ2-7; CDR3 protein: CASTARTPAGHEQYF; CDR3 DNA: TGTGCCAGCACCGCACGGACTCCCGCCGGTCACGAGCAGTACTTC
V gene: TRBV6-2/TRBV6-3; clone size: .; D gene: .; J gene: TRBJ1-1; CDR3 protein: CASSYLVGGVSNTEAFF; CDR3 DNA: TGTGCCAGCAGTTACCTGGTCGGAGGGGTCTCGAACACTGAAGCTTTCTTT
V gene: TRBV6-2/TRBV6-3; clone size: .; D gene: TRBD1; J gene: TRBJ2-7; CDR3 protein: CASSYTGGYEQYF; CDR3 DNA: TGTGCCAGCAGTTACACAGGGGGCTACGAGCAGTACTTC
V gene: TRBV4-3; clone size: .; D gene: .; J gene: TRBJ1-2; CDR3 protein: CASSRTLQRKPLPGNYGYTF; CDR3 DNA: TGCGCCAGCAGCCGAACACTTCAAAGGAAACCCCTCCCCGGTAACTATGGCTACACCTTC
V gene: TRBV24-1; clone size: once; D gene: .; J gene: TRBJ2-3; CDR3 protein: CATSVGSTDTQYF; CDR3 DNA: TGTGCCACCAGTGTTGGAAGCACAGATACGCAGTATTTT
V gene: TRBV7-8; clone size: .; D gene: .; J gene: TRBJ2-7; CDR3 protein: CASSLAAAAYEQYF; CDR3 DNA: TGTGCCAGCAGCTTAGCGGCCGCAGCCTACGAGCAGTACTTC
V gene: TRBV6-1; clone size: .; D gene: .; J gene: TRBJ1-1; CDR3 protein: CASREQRGVTEAFF; CDR3 DNA: TGTGCCAGCAGGGAACAAAGGGGGGTGACTGAAGCTTTCTTT
V gene: TRBV6-2/TRBV6-3; clone size: .; D gene: .; J gene: TRBJ2-1; CDR3 protein: CASSWRGGEQFF; CDR3 DNA: TGTGCCAGCAGCTGGAGAGGGGGTGAGCAGTTCTTC
V gene: TRBV6-2/TRBV6-3; clone size: few; D gene: TRBD1; J gene: TRBJ1-1; CDR3 protein: CASSGGGRGEAEAFF; CDR3 DNA: TGTGCCAGCTCAGGGGGGGGACGCGGGGAGGCTGAAGCTTTCTTT
V gene: TRBV27; clone size: .; D gene: TRBD1; J gene: TRBJ2-4; CDR3 protein: CASSLFGTGSGNIQYF; CDR3 DNA: TGTGCCAGCAGTTTATTCGGGACAGGGTCTGGAAACATTCAGTACTTC
V gene: TRBV7-2; clone size: .; D gene: TRBD2; J gene: TRBJ2-7; CDR3 protein: CASSPRRGIYEQYF; CDR3 DNA: TGTGCCAGCAGCCCTAGGCGGGGGATCTACGAGCAGTACTTC
V gene: TRBV7-8; clone size: .; D gene: .; J gene: TRBJ1-5; CDR3 protein: CASSLGRNQPQHF; CDR3 DNA: TGTGCCAGCAGCTTGGGGCGGAATCAGCCCCAGCATTTT
V gene: TRBV12-3/TRBV12-4; clone size: .; D gene: .; J gene: TRBJ2-6; CDR3 protein: CASSWVAGANVLTF; CDR3 DNA: TGTGCCAGCAGTTGGGTTGCTGGGGCCAACGTCCTGACTTTC
V gene: TRBV6-2/TRBV6-3; clone size: .; D gene: .; J gene: TRBJ1-6; CDR3 protein: CASSLFSPERSYNSPLHF; CDR3 DNA: TGTGCCAGCAGTCTCTTTTCTCCAGAACGCTCCTATAATTCACCCCTCCACTTT
V gene: TRBV7-2; clone size: .; D gene: TRBD2; J gene: TRBJ2-7; CDR3 protein: CASTLALAGYYEQYF; CDR3 DNA: TGTGCCAGCACGCTTGCCCTAGCGGGATACTACGAGCAGTACTTC
V gene: TRBV6-1; clone size: .; D gene: .; J gene: TRBJ2-2; CDR3 protein: CASSRINGELFF; CDR3 DNA: TGTGCCAGCAGTCGGATAAACGGGGAGCTGTTTTTT
V gene: TRBV6-2/TRBV6-3; clone size: .; D gene: .; J gene: TRBJ2-7; CDR3 protein: CASSRPRTYEQYF; CDR3 DNA: TGTGCCAGCAGTCGCCCAAGGACCTACGAGCAGTACTTC
V gene: TRBV6-2/TRBV6-3; clone size: .; D gene: .; J gene: TRBJ2-7; CDR3 protein: CASSYSSYEQYF; CDR3 DNA: TGTGCCAGCAGTTACTCCTCCTACGAGCAGTACTTC
V gene: TRBV7-8; clone size: few; D gene: .; J gene: TRBJ1-5; CDR3 protein: CASSLGQNSNQPQHF; CDR3 DNA: TGTGCCAGCAGCTTAGGGCAGAATAGCAATCAGCCCCAGCATTTT
V gene: TRBV7-6; clone size: .; D gene: .; J gene: TRBJ2-7; CDR3 protein: CASSLEESSYEQYF; CDR3 DNA: TGTGCCAGCAGCTTAGAGGAGAGCTCCTACGAGCAGTACTTC
V gene: TRBV6-1; clone size: few; D gene: .; J gene: TRBJ1-5; CDR3 protein: CASSGKSNQPQHF; CDR3 DNA: TGTGCCAGCTCCGGCAAAAGCAATCAGCCCCAGCATTTT
V gene: TRBV4-1; clone size: few; D gene: .; J gene: TRBJ1-1; CDR3 protein: CASSQGGDGYTEAFF; CDR3 DNA: TGCGCCAGCAGCCAAGGGGGGGACGGATACACTGAAGCTTTCTTT
V gene: TRBV7-2; clone size: few; D gene: .; J gene: TRBJ1-2; CDR3 protein: CASSLGAGSGYTF; CDR3 DNA: TGTGCCAGCAGCTTAGGGGCAGGCTCTGGCTACACCTTC
V gene: TRBV7-2; clone size: few; D gene: TRBD1; J gene: TRBJ1-5; CDR3 protein: CASRSTGAANQPQHF; CDR3 DNA: TGTGCCAGCAGGTCAACAGGGGCGGCCAATCAGCCCCAGCATTTT
V gene: TRBV20-1; clone size: .; D gene: .; J gene: TRBJ2-5; CDR3 protein: CSARVLAGLQETQYF; CDR3 DNA: TGCAGTGCTAGAGTGCTAGCCGGTCTACAAGAGACCCAGTACTTC
V gene: TRBV28; clone size: few; D gene: .; J gene: TRBJ1-5; CDR3 protein: CASSLSQWIQPQHF; CDR3 DNA: TGTGCCAGCAGTTTATCACAGTGGATTCAGCCCCAGCATTTT
V gene: TRBV7-3; clone size: .; D gene: .; J gene: TRBJ2-3; CDR3 protein: CASSDSGQTGQYF; CDR3 DNA: TGTGCCAGCAGTGACTCGGGGCAAACGGGGCAGTATTTT